This T cell receptor (beta chain) stems from a study of cytomegalovirus exposure and HLA in healthy donors. The germline CDR1 and CDR2 sequences are MGHRA and YSYEKL. J was trimmed by 2 bases and V by 1 base; bases with no gene match: 5. The CDR3 has 16 residues. This PCR relied on a set of 60 Vbeta primers and 13 Jbeta primers. Sequencing used immunoSEQ multiplex PCR; TCRdb keeps in-frame clones, though not all of them. The table for this sample gives roughly 120,000 clones. This chain links TRBV4-1 with TRBJ1-5, with TRBD1 matching 7 bases. This receptor was taken from a man aged 30 to 39 in good health and CMV-seronegative. Input material: PBMCs. Here the CDR3 reads CASSQATGVGNQPQHF. The CDR3 region has the DNA TGCGCCAGCAGCCAAGCAACAGGGGTAGGCAATCAGCCCCAGCATTTT.